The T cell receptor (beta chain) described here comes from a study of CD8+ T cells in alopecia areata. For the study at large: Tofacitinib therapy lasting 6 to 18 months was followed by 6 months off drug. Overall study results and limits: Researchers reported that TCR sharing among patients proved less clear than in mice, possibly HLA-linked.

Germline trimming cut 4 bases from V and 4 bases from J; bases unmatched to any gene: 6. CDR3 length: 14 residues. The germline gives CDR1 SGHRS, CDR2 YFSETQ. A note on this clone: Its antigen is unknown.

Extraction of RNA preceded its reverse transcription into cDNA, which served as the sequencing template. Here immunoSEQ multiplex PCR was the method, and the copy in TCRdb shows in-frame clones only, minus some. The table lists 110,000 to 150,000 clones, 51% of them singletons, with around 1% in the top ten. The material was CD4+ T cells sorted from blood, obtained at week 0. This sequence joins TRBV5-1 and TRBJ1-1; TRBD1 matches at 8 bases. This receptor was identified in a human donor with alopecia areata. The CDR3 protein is CASSVTGAGTEAFF. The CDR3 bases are TGCGCCAGCAGCGTGACAGGGGCGGGCACTGAAGCTTTCTTT.